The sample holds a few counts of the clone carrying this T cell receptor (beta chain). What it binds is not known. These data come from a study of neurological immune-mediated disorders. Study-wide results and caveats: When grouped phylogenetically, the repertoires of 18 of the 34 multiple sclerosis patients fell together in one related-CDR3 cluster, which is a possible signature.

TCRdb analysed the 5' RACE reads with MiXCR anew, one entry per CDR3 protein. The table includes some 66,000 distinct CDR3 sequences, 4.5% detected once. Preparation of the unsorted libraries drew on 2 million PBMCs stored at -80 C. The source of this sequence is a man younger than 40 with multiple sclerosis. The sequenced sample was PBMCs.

This CDR3 reads CSARRGALNTEAFF. In nucleotides, the CDR3 is TGCAGTGCTAGACGGGGGGCACTGAACACTGAAGCTTTCTTT. The chain uses TRBV20-1 and TRBJ1-1, with D maybe TRBD1 (6 bases). Trimming took 2 bases from V and 0 from J, leaving 10 bases between them. Germline values: CDR1 DFQATT, CDR2 SNEGSKA (reference sequence). The length of the CDR3 is 14 residues.